This T cell receptor (beta chain) emerged from a study of graft-versus-host responses after intestinal transplantation. The assay was immunoSEQ multiplex PCR, and TCRdb's table has in-frame clones only and misses some. The sample has tens of thousands of clones, 89% seen once. The CDR3 loop spans 15 amino acids. Trimming removed 3 bases from V and 2 bases from J, with 12 bases in between. CDR1 is SEHNR and CDR2 is FQNEAQ in the germline V gene (reference sequence). The starting material, graft tissue, was processed to release intraepithelial and lamina propria lymphocytes. The chain recombines TRBV7-9 with TRBJ2-3; D is perhaps TRBD1 or TRBD2 (5 bases each). The TCR was taken from a human patient who received an intestinal transplant, so some T cells may come from the graft donor. Sequences were derived from ileum tissue, sampled 350 to 400 days after transplant. CDR3: CASSFSGGSTDTQYF. As DNA, the CDR3 is TGTGCCAGCAGCTTCTCTGGGGGATCCACAGATACGCAGTATTTT.